A selection of T cell receptor beta chains follows, all from one sample in a study of blood T cells in healthy people across ages. Via MiXCR, TCRdb re-called the 5' RACE reads, giving one row per CDR3 protein. The sample records about 670,000 distinct CDR3 sequences, 45% to 60% being singletons. The sequenced sample was blood. The receptors were gathered from a woman of 80 years or more in good health. Each CDR3 is given with its conserved first and last residue. The order of the fields is V gene, D gene, clone size, CDR3 protein. The D gene is left open where the match is weak. Some rows have no size entry. The others give once, few or many, or a class for an expanded clone.

TRBV4-2 | TRBD1 | many | CASSPDRVSTDTQYF
TRBV30 | . | . | CAWSVLGNEQFF
TRBV20-1 | TRBD1 | few | CSARTDRVGSPLHF
TRBV6-5 | TRBD1 | . | CASSYTGTHTGGRNEQFF
TRBV7-2 | TRBD2 | . | CASSFKPRLAGATDTQYF
TRBV5-1 | . | . | CASSLLGHTEAFF
TRBV12-3/TRBV12-4 | . | . | CASRPTLPSEAFF
TRBV6-2/TRBV6-3 | . | many | CASSYGGGGSFEQYF
TRBV3-1 | . | . | CAGSQVNYEQYF
TRBV10-3 | TRBD2 | many | CAISERSSGTDTQYF
TRBV2 | TRBD2 | . | CASSVGGGISEQFF
TRBV15 | . | many | CATELWEYNQPQHF
TRBV6-5 | . | many | CASSATSQRAAYEQFF
TRBV28 | . | many | CASSQPLSYNEQFF
TRBV20-1 | TRBD2 | many | CSALQLAGGRETQYF
TRBV12-3/TRBV12-4 | . | . | CASSVGEADTQYF
TRBV7-3 | . | . | CASSLGGLANYEQYF
TRBV7-9 | . | many | CASSVGRDYEQYF
TRBV6-6 | . | many | CASSLSHRRETQYF
TRBV29-1 | . | once | CSVEDLGSASNEQYF
TRBV12-3/TRBV12-4 | TRBD1 | . | CASSTGAVYGYTF
TRBV7-2 | TRBD2 | many | CASSLGLAGAYEQYF
TRBV20-1 | TRBD2 | . | CSAPSSGDYNEQFF
TRBV6-6 | TRBD1 | few | CASSYSGQSYGYTF
TRBV28 | . | many | CASSPSEELAEAFF
TRBV11-2 | . | . | CASSLASPGEQYF
TRBV28 | . | few | CASSPYHGQPQHF
TRBV5-1 | TRBD1 | . | CASGLSASQGADTQYF
TRBV18 | . | . | CASSPTHSGSRYF
TRBV28 | . | once | CASNWGGGNQPQHF
TRBV20-1 | . | once | CSASGGREQYF
TRBV14 | . | . | CASSRDLGISTEAFF